The count of the clone carrying this TCR beta chain is one. The data were obtained in a study of CD8 T cells in Susac syndrome. V lost 3 bases, J lost 5 bases, and 5 bases stayed unmatched. The CDR3 consists of 14 residues. CDR1 and CDR2 (germline): KGHDR, SFDVKD. An amount of RNA that ranged from roughly 0.45 to 1 ug was reverse transcribed with random hexamers. immunoSEQ multiplex PCR amplified TCR beta CDR3 across 54 Vbeta, 13 Jbeta. Via MiXCR, TCRdb re-called the immunoSEQ multiplex PCR reads, giving one row per CDR3 protein. Of about 200,000 distinct CDR3 sequences in the sample, roughly 95% are singletons; the top ten hold 0.093%. Sequencing of TCR beta was carried out in blood CD8+ and CD4+ T cells. Treatment-naive patients with stable or active relapsing-remitting disease served as multiple sclerosis controls.

The source material was CD4+ T cells from PBMCs. The chain has TRBV24-1 and TRBJ2-5, with 7 bases identical to TRBD1. The receptor comes from a human donor with multiple sclerosis. Written as DNA, the CDR3 is TGTGCCACCAGTGATCCCGCCAGGGGGGAGACCCAGTACTTC. The encoded protein is CATSDPARGETQYF.